These 17 T cell receptor beta chains originate from one sample sequenced in a study of blood T cells in healthy people across ages. Primers used in a second PCR of roughly 6 to 11 cycles were a sample-barcoded 5' primer and a J-beta primer mix. MiXCR was run by TCRdb on the 5' RACE reads, yielding one entry per CDR3 protein. Here the sample spans some 690,000 distinct CDR3 sequences, 22% being singletons. Sequencing was done on a sample of blood. The receptors derive from a man aged 65 to 85 in good health.

This clonotype was counted at least ten times. The CDR3 protein is CASSLAGGTNQPQHF. CDR3 coding DNA: TGTGCCAGCAGCTTAGCCGGCGGAACCAATCAGCCCCAGCATTTT. This chain connects TRBV7-9 to TRBJ1-5; D is uncertain. CDR1 and CDR2 from the germline V gene are SEHNR and FQNEAQ (reference sequence). The V gene lost 0 bases and the J gene lost 3 bases, with 9 bases spanning the gap. This CDR3 contains 15 residues.

The CDR3 sequence is CATAHTDTQYF. The CDR3 DNA reads as TGTGCCACCGCTCATACGGATACGCAGTATTTT. The gene calls are TRBV24-1 and TRBJ2-3; D is unclear. Germline CDR1 reads KGHDR; CDR2 reads SFDVKD. CDR3 size: 11 residues. The V end lost 9 bases, the J end lost 6 bases, and 9 bases lay between the germline ends.

This clonotype has only a few counts. The chain combines TRBV20-1 with TRBJ1-3; perhaps TRBD1 as D (5 bases). This CDR3 contains 15 residues. The V gene's germline CDR1 is DFQATT and CDR2 SNEGSKA (reference sequence). With 4 bases removed from V and 0 bases from J, the gap between germline ends came to 13 bases. CDR3 in DNA: TGCAGTGCTAAAGGGCAGGGCAACTCTGGAAACACCATATATTTT. This translates into CSAKGQGNSGNTIYF.

This clonotype has only a few counts. V and J are TRBV5-1 and TRBJ2-5; D remains unclear. Trimming stripped 0 bases from V and 1 base from J, with 7 bases between. The germline gives CDR1 SGHRS, CDR2 YFSETQ. The CDR3 sequence is 14 residues long. CDR3 protein: CASSLGNTQETQYF. The DNA for the CDR3 is TGCGCCAGCAGCTTGGGGAACACCCAAGAGACCCAGTACTTC.

The chain couples TRBV5-1 to TRBJ1-1, with TRBD1 matching 7 bases. Unmatched junction bases numbered 3, after V lost 0 bases and J lost 7 bases. CDR1 SGHRS and CDR2 YFSETQ come from the germline V gene. This CDR3 is built from 13 residues. CDR3 in amino acids: CASSLGGGDEAFF. As DNA, the CDR3 is TGCGCCAGCAGCTTGGGAGGGGGCGATGAAGCTTTCTTT.

The chain has TRBV19 and TRBJ2-4; 7 positions agree with TRBD1. The CDR3 is 13 amino acids. Germline CDR1 is LNHDA and CDR2 is SQIVND (reference sequence). V lost 6 bases to trimming and J lost 6 bases; unmatched junction nucleotides: 5. The DNA of the CDR3 is TGTGCCAGTAGACCGACAGGGAGAAACATTCAGTACTTC. Protein: CASRPTGRNIQYF.

This clonotype was detected a few times. The rearrangement links TRBV12-3 or TRBV12-4 to TRBJ2-2; 9 nucleotides match TRBD2. This CDR3 has 16 residues. J was trimmed by 4 bases and V by 5 bases; bases with no gene match: 8. The CDR3 loop reads CASSRLAGVVTGELFF. The CDR3 DNA is TGTGCCAGCAGTCGTTTAGCGGGAGTGGTCACCGGGGAGCTGTTTTTT.

The chain links TRBV27 to TRBJ1-2, with D perhaps TRBD1 (6 bases). Between the trimmed V and J ends, which lost 2 bases and 3 bases, there was a span of 13 bases. The CDR3 runs to 15 residues. The germline CDR1 and CDR2 sequences are MNHEY and SMNVEV (reference sequence). CDR3 coding DNA: TGTGCCAGCAGTTTAAGGTACAGGGAAGACTATGGCTACACCTTC. Translated: CASSLRYREDYGYTF.

The chain is built from TRBV20-1 and TRBJ1-2; D is possibly TRBD1 (5 bases). The CDR3 spans 15 residues. CDR1 is DFQATT, CDR2 SNEGSKA, per germline (reference sequence). Trimming stripped 0 bases from V and 6 bases from J, with 17 bases between. CDR3 residues: CSARDQPGRGDGYTF. The CDR3 DNA is TGCAGTGCTAGAGACCAACCGGGGAGGGGCGATGGCTACACCTTC.

This clonotype was seen a few times. The junction does not match germline at one end; this may be a read error. The chain has TRBV5-1 and TRBJ2-2; no clear D. The CDR3 is made up of 17 amino acids. The germline gives CDR1 SGHRS, CDR2 YFSETQ. This CDR3 is CVSNGLPLDPDTGELFF. The CDR3 region has the DNA TGCGTCAGCAACGGTCTTCCGCTCGATCCCGACACCGGGGAGCTGTTTTTT.

This clonotype was seen more than once but under ten times. In DNA form, the CDR3 reads TGTGCCAGCAGCTTAGTTGCAGGGCCCTACGGGGAGCTGTTTTTT. It specifies CASSLVAGPYGELFF. The J gene is TRBJ2-2, the V gene TRBV7-2; D is perhaps TRBD1 (5 bases). Germline-derived CDR1 and CDR2 are SGHTA and FQGNSA. The V end was cut by 1 base, the J end by 7 bases, with 13 bases between. The CDR3 spans 15 residues.

This clonotype came up many times. The rearrangement uses TRBV18 and TRBJ1-4, with D unresolved. Germline V gives CDR1 KGHSH, CDR2 LQKENI. This CDR3 spans 13 amino acids. The V gene lost 7 bases and the J gene lost 0 bases, with 6 bases spanning the gap. CDR3 coding DNA: TGTGCCAGCTGTTTTGCAACTAATGAAAAACTGTTTTTT. The encoded protein is CASCFATNEKLFF.

This clonotype was seen a handful of times. The J gene is TRBJ2-5, the V gene TRBV5-1; the match to TRBD2 covers 8 bases. This CDR3 region has 14 residues. J gave up 5 bases and V 6 bases, and 9 bases lay outside the gene matches. CDR1 and CDR2 (germline): SGHRS, YFSETQ. For the CDR3, the DNA is TGCGCCAGCACCCTCGGGACTAGTCGGGAGACCCAGTACTTC. Translating it yields CASTLGTSRETQYF. Full variable domain (outside the CDR3, taken from reference TRBV5-1 and TRBJ2-5): KAGVTQTPRYLIKTRGQQVTLSCSPISGHRSVSWYQQTPGQGLQFLFEYFSETQRNKGNFPGRFSGRQFSNSRSEMNVSTLELGDSALYLCASTLGTSRETQYFGPGTRLLVL.

The chain employs TRBV7-6 and TRBJ1-5; D is unresolved. Germline V gives CDR1 SGHVS, CDR2 FNYEAQ. There are 15 residues in the CDR3. V was pared by 2 bases and J by 2 bases, with 10 bases between. In DNA, the CDR3 is TGTGCCAGCAGCTTAACGGGGTCGGGCAATCAGCCCCAGCATTTT. It codes for CASSLTGSGNQPQHF.

This clonotype was picked up a small number of times. The chain employs TRBV19 and TRBJ2-4; D is uncertain. This CDR3 comprises 14 residues. Germline V CDR1 and CDR2: LNHDA, SQIVND (reference sequence). V was cut by 7 bases and J by 0 bases, with 10 bases left in between. The CDR3 here is CASTPEEAKNIQYF. The CDR3 DNA sequence: TGTGCCAGTACGCCTGAGGAAGCCAAAAACATTCAGTACTTC.

This rearrangement joins TRBV6-6 to TRBJ1-2; 7 bases fit TRBD1. V lost 5 bases to trimming and J lost 5 bases; unmatched junction nucleotides: 11. Per germline, CDR1 MNHNY and CDR2 SVGAGI (reference sequence). There are 15 residues in the CDR3. The CDR3 sequence is CASSNPQTGNYGYTF. CDR3 nucleotides: TGTGCCAGCAGTAACCCGCAGACAGGGAATTATGGCTACACCTTC.

The CDR3 nucleotides read TGTGCCAGCAGCCGAAGGGGAGATGAGCAGTTCTTC. As protein: CASSRRGDEQFF. The chain employs TRBV11-2 and TRBJ2-7; D tentatively reads TRBD1 or TRBD2 (5 bases each). TRBJ2-1 matches the DNA end more closely, so the J call is doubtful. The CDR3 has 12 residues. Germline CDR1 is SGHAT and CDR2 is FQNNGV.